The 31 T cell receptor beta chains reported below all come from one sample, sequenced in a study of blood T cell repertoires in COVID-19. Profiled with immunoSEQ multiplex PCR; TCRdb holds only in-frame clones, not every one. The top ten clones hold approximately 4% of a sample with roughly 190,000 clones, around 89% of them seen once. What was sequenced was peripheral blood. The origin of the receptors is a human donor in a cohort sampled during active COVID-19.

The V and J genes are TRBV2 and TRBJ1-5; the D is unclear. The CDR3 has 13 amino acids. V was shortened by 6 bases and J by 4 bases, with 10 bases between the two germline ends. Germline CDR1 SNHLY, CDR2 FYNNEI. CDR3 loop: CASSYEVNQPQHF. The CDR3, as DNA: TGTGCCAGCAGCTACGAGGTGAATCAGCCCCAGCATTTT.

The chain has TRBV27 and TRBJ2-7, with 14 positions matching TRBD2. This CDR3 region has 18 residues. Germline V lookup: CDR1 MNHEY, CDR2 SMNVEV (reference sequence). V trimming: 4 bases; J trimming: 3 bases; junction bases outside the gene matches: 11. The CDR3 sequence is CASSSSGTSGSRIYEQYF. The CDR3 DNA follows: TGTGCCAGCAGTTCGTCCGGGACTAGCGGGAGTAGGATCTACGAGCAGTACTTC.

The chain combines TRBV20-1 with TRBJ1-1, with a weak D call TRBD1 (5 bases). In germline, CDR1 is DFQATT, CDR2 SNEGSKA (reference sequence). V was cut by 4 bases and J by 3 bases, with 6 bases left in between. The CDR3 extends over 11 amino acids. The CDR3 spells CSATGDTEAFF. The DNA for the CDR3 is TGCAGTGCTACGGGGGACACTGAAGCTTTCTTT.

CDR3 sequence reads: CASSSPVRFDEKLFF. DNA of the CDR3: TGTGCCAGCAGCTCACCGGTGAGGTTTGATGAAAAACTGTTTTTT. V gene TRBV5-6 combines with J gene TRBJ1-4; unclear D gene. CDR3 size: 15 residues. With 3 bases removed from V and 6 bases from J, the gap between germline ends came to 15 bases. Germline V gene data show CDR1 as SGHDT and CDR2 as YYEEEE.

This sequence joins TRBV6-5 and TRBJ2-5, with D possibly TRBD2 on 6 matching bases. V lost 5 bases and J lost 7, with 14 bases in between. The CDR3 is made up of 13 amino acids. Germline loops: CDR1 MNHEY, CDR2 SVGAGI. In nucleotides, the CDR3 is TGTGCCAGCAGTCCCCATACCGGGGGGACCCAGTACTTC. As protein: CASSPHTGGTQYF.

The chain joins TRBV30 to TRBJ1-3, with D possibly matching TRBD1 (5 bases). This CDR3 contains 14 residues. The germline CDR1 and CDR2 sequences are GTSNPN and SVGIG (reference sequence). V lost 3 bases to trimming and J lost 4 bases, with 13 bases between them. This chain's CDR3 is CAWSLTGSGNTIYF. CDR3 coding DNA: TGTGCCTGGAGCCTAACAGGATCCGGAAACACCATATATTTT.

As regards this clone: Other DNA sequences in the sample encode the same CDR3. The chain carries TRBV9 and TRBJ2-2; tentatively, D is TRBD1 (6 bases). The V gene lost 1 base and the J gene lost 2 bases, with 9 bases spanning the gap. CDR1 is SGDLS, CDR2 YYNGEE, per germline. The CDR3 consists of 15 residues. CDR3 in DNA: TGTGCCAGCAGCGTAAGGACAGAAAACACCGGGGAGCTGTTTTTT. It specifies CASSVRTENTGELFF.

CDR3 DNA: TGTGCCAGCAGTGACGGGCGGGTCCGGGGGCAAGAGACCCAGTACTTC. This translates into CASSDGRVRGQETQYF. The chain carries TRBV2 and TRBJ2-5, with D maybe TRBD2 (6 bases). There are 16 residues in the CDR3. From germline, CDR1 is SNHLY and CDR2 FYNNEI. Deletions cut 3 bases from V and 2 bases from J, with 16 bases between.

The V and J genes are TRBV2 and TRBJ1-1, with 8 positions matching TRBD1. The V gene's germline CDR1 is SNHLY and CDR2 FYNNEI. The CDR3 loop spans 15 amino acids. With V trimmed by 6 bases and J by 1 base, 7 bases remained unmatched. CDR3 region: CASREQGVTNTEAFF. The CDR3 bases are TGTGCCAGCAGGGAACAGGGGGTGACGAACACTGAAGCTTTCTTT.

The rearrangement links TRBV27 to TRBJ1-3; 9 bases are shared with TRBD1. CDR1 is MNHEY, CDR2 SMNVEV, per germline (reference sequence). The CDR3 extends over 16 amino acids. Trimming removed 7 bases from V and 2 bases from J; junction bases left unmatched: 9. CDR3 sequence (DNA): TGTGCCAGCACCCGGGACAGGGAGGGAACTGGAAACACCATATATTTT. Its translation: CASTRDREGTGNTIYF.

The chain joins TRBV7-2 to TRBJ2-7, with a weak D call TRBD2 (5 bases). The V end lost 4 bases, the J end lost 3 bases, and 10 bases lay between the germline ends. Germline V gene lookup returns CDR1 SGHTA and CDR2 FQGNSA. The CDR3 has 13 residues. CDR3 in amino acids: CASSSGVYYEQYF. In DNA, the CDR3 is TGTGCCAGCAGCTCCGGGGTATACTACGAGCAGTACTTC.

V is TRBV7-9 and J is TRBJ1-5; unclear D gene. CDR3 length: 12 residues. Germline CDR1 and CDR2: SEHNR and FQNEAQ (reference sequence). Trimming took 5 bases from V and 7 from J, leaving 9 bases between them. As DNA, the CDR3 is TGTGCCAGCAGCCACATGGAGCAGCCCCAGCATTTT. The encoded protein is CASSHMEQPQHF.

This clone was counted a single time. The chain joins TRBV24-1 to TRBJ2-3; TRBD2 matches at 11 bases. J lost 0 bases, V lost 4 bases, and 5 bases had no gene match. The CDR3 loop spans 17 amino acids. Germline V gene lookup returns CDR1 KGHDR and CDR2 SFDVKD. The CDR3 bases are TGTGCCACCAGTGAACCTAGACTAGCGGGGAGCACAGATACGCAGTATTTT. Translated, it gives CATSEPRLAGSTDTQYF.

This clone has just one count. This rearrangement joins TRBV7-6 to TRBJ1-1; D is uncertain. The CDR3 is 15 amino acids. V gave up 5 bases and J gave up 3 bases, with 16 bases separating them. Germline CDR1 reads SGHVS; CDR2 reads FNYEAQ. The CDR3 DNA reads as TGTGCCAGCAGCGTACCGGAGAGTCTGGACACTGAAGCTTTCTTT. Its translation is CASSVPESLDTEAFF.

The V gene is TRBV6-5, the J gene TRBJ1-5; 7 nucleotides line up with TRBD1. CDR1 is MNHEY, CDR2 SVGAGI, per germline. The CDR3 loop spans 14 amino acids. Losses at the gene ends were 6 bases for V and 11 bases for J; bases not matched to a gene: 13. The CDR3 region is CASRTGQLGAAQHF. The CDR3 bases are TGTGCCAGCAGGACGGGACAGCTCGGAGCAGCCCAGCATTTT.

This clone was detected only once. J is TRBJ2-2 and V is TRBV4-2; TRBD1 agrees at 10 bases. The CDR3 totals 19 residues. Germline CDR1 and CDR2: LGHNA and YNFKEQ. J gave up 2 bases and V 1 base, and 10 bases lay outside the gene matches. As DNA, the CDR3 is TGTGCCAGCAGCCAAGCTCCGGACAGGGGGTGGGGAAACACCGGGGAGCTGTTTTTT. Its translation: CASSQAPDRGWGNTGELFF.

This chain connects TRBV25-1 to TRBJ2-3; a possible D gene is TRBD1 (5 bases). The CDR3 consists of 15 residues. The V gene lost 4 bases and the J gene lost 2 bases, with 13 bases spanning the gap. The germline gives CDR1 MGHDK, CDR2 SYGVNS. CDR3: CASSGAAGHTDTQYF. In DNA, the CDR3 is TGTGCCAGCAGTGGGGCGGCAGGACACACAGATACGCAGTATTTT.

This chain connects TRBV2 to TRBJ2-3; possibly TRBD2 for D (5 bases). The V and J ends lost 8 bases and 5 bases respectively, with 11 bases between them. The germline V gene encodes CDR1 SNHLY and CDR2 FYNNEI. The CDR3 is made up of 12 amino acids. The DNA of the CDR3 is TGTGCCAGCCAACTAGATAGAGATACGCAGTATTTT. It specifies CASQLDRDTQYF.

The genes are TRBV7-2 and TRBJ1-2; D is ambiguous. From germline, CDR1 is SGHTA and CDR2 FQGNSA. The ends were cut back, 1 base at V and 6 bases at J, with 9 bases in the middle. There are 13 residues in the CDR3. The CDR3 DNA reads TGTGCCAGCAGCTTAGTCGCGGCAGATGGCTACACCTTC. It translates to CASSLVAADGYTF.

CDR3 sequence reads: CASSVAGTGRYEQYF. In DNA, the CDR3 is TGTGCCAGCAGCGTAGCGGGGACAGGGAGGTACGAGCAGTACTTC. V gene TRBV9 combines with J gene TRBJ2-7; 9 bases agree with TRBD1. The germline V gene has CDR1 SGDLS and CDR2 YYNGEE. The CDR3 is 15 amino acids. The V segment lost 0 bases and the J segment 4 bases; nucleotides outside the gene matches: 5.

The chain links TRBV27 to TRBJ2-1; 11 nucleotides agree with TRBD2. The CDR3 is made up of 17 amino acids. CDR1 is MNHEY, CDR2 SMNVEV, per germline (reference sequence). J gave up 6 bases and V 8 bases, and 15 bases lay outside the gene matches. The CDR3 bases are TGTGCCAGCGGGGGATGGGGCCTTAGCGGGAGGGGCAATGAGCAGTTCTTC. Residues: CASGGWGLSGRGNEQFF.

This chain uses TRBV7-8 with TRBJ1-1; 7 nucleotides align to TRBD1. The ends lost 5 bases at V and 6 bases at J; junction bases unmatched: 3. CDR1 and CDR2 from the germline V gene are SGHVS and FQNEAQ. This CDR3 comprises 12 residues. The CDR3 spells CASSPGTAEAFF. The CDR3 nucleotides read TGTGCCAGCAGCCCTGGGACAGCTGAAGCTTTCTTT.

The gene calls are TRBV24-1 and TRBJ2-7, with 8 bases aligning to TRBD2. The CDR3 runs to 13 residues. V dropped 10 bases and J dropped 6; count of bases not matched to a gene: 10. Germline V CDR1 and CDR2: KGHDR, SFDVKD. The CDR3: CATSAGLAREQYF. The CDR3 DNA reads as TGTGCCACATCCGCCGGACTAGCCCGCGAGCAGTACTTC.

This clone was recorded a few times. The chain couples TRBV18 to TRBJ2-7; the D gene is possibly TRBD1 (6 bases). CDR1 KGHSH and CDR2 LQKENI come from the germline V gene. Trimming pared 8 bases from V and 6 bases from J, leaving 17 bases between. The CDR3 length is 13 residues. This CDR3 reads CASRKDSASEQYF. In nucleotides, the CDR3 is TGTGCCAGCAGAAAGGACAGTGCCTCCGAGCAGTACTTC.

This chain links TRBV11-3 with TRBJ2-3; 8 bases map to TRBD2. The length of the CDR3 is 17 residues. CDR1 is SGHNT, CDR2 YENEEA, per germline. Germline trimming cut 1 base from V and 2 bases from J; bases unmatched to any gene: 8. The CDR3 here is CASSLGGGGSPTDTQYF. As DNA, the CDR3 is TGTGCCAGCAGCTTAGGCGGCGGGGGGAGCCCCACAGATACGCAGTATTTT.

This chain links TRBV14 with TRBJ1-2; a weak D match, TRBD1 (6 bases). Trimming pared 1 base from V and 4 bases from J, leaving 16 bases between. CDR3 size: 16 residues. Germline CDR1 and CDR2: SGHDN and FVKESK. The DNA for the CDR3 is TGTGCCAGCAGCCAAGGGACAGCGTTTGATATCTATGGCTACACCTTC. This gives the protein CASSQGTAFDIYGYTF.

This clone was observed a single time. V is TRBV10-2 and J is TRBJ2-7; the match to TRBD2 covers 8 bases. This CDR3 region has 14 residues. Germline V gene sequence: CDR1 WSHSY, CDR2 SAAADI. After removal of 6 bases from V and 4 bases from J, the junction contained 8 bases not matched to a gene. In DNA, the CDR3 is TGCGCCAGCAGACAGCGGGGGAATATGTACGAGCAGTACTTC. This gives the protein CASRQRGNMYEQYF.

This clone was seen more than once but under ten times. The chain joins TRBV6-6 to TRBJ1-1, with D perhaps TRBD1 (6 bases). Trimming removed 0 bases from V and 11 bases from J, with 13 bases in between. The CDR3 loop spans 13 amino acids. The germline V gene encodes CDR1 MNHNY and CDR2 SVGAGI (reference sequence). This CDR3 reads CASSYSSGADAFF. Here the CDR3 DNA reads TGTGCCAGCAGTTACTCTTCAGGGGCCGACGCTTTCTTT.

The DNA of the CDR3 is TGTGCCAGCAGTCCCAGATTGTCCCTAGCCAAAAACATTCAGTACTTC. Translated: CASSPRLSLAKNIQYF. The gene calls are TRBV28 and TRBJ2-4; D is unclear. The germline V gene has CDR1 MDHEN and CDR2 SYDVKM. The CDR3 consists of 16 residues. Deletions cut 5 bases from V and 0 bases from J, with 14 bases between.

J is TRBJ2-1 and V is TRBV27; D remains unclear. CDR3 length equals 14 residues. V dropped 1 base and J dropped 2 bases, with 6 bases sitting between them. Per germline, CDR1 MNHEY and CDR2 SMNVEV (reference sequence). CDR3 loop: CASSLFPAYNEQFF. CDR3 DNA: TGTGCCAGCAGTTTATTCCCCGCCTACAATGAGCAGTTCTTC.

The V and J genes are TRBV7-9 and TRBJ2-1, with 8 bases aligning to TRBD2. Looked up from germline, CDR1 is SEHNR and CDR2 is FQNEAQ (reference sequence). The CDR3 is made up of 16 amino acids. V dropped 2 bases and J dropped 4; count of bases not matched to a gene: 7. The CDR3 nucleotides are TGTGCCAGCAGCTTACTGGCGGGGGGAGTATACAATGAGCAGTTCTTC. Protein product: CASSLLAGGVYNEQFF.